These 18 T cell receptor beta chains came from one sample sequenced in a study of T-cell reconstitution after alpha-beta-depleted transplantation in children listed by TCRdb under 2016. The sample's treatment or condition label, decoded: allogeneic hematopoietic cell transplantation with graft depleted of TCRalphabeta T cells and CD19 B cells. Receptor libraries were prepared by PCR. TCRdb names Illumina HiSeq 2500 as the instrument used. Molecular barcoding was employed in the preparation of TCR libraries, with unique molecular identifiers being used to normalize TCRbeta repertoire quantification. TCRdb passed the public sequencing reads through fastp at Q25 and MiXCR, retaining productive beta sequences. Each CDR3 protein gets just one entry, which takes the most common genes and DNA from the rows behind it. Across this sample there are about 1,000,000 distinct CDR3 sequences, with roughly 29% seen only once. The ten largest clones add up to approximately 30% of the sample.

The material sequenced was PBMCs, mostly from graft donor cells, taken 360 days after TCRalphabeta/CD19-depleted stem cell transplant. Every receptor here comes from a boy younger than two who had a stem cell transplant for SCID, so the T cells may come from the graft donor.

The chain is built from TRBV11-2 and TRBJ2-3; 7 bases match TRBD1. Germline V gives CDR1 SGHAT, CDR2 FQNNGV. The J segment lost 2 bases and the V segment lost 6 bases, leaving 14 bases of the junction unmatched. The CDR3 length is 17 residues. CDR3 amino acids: CASRKQGLPVPTDTQYF. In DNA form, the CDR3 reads TGTGCCAGCAGAAAACAGGGGCTCCCGGTGCCCACAGATACGCAGTATTTT.

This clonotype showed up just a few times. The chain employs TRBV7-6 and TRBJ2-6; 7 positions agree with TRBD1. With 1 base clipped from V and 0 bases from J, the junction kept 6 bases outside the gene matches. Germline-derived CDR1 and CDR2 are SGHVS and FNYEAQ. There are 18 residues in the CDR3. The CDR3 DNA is TGTGCCAGCAGCTTAGTGGTTGGACAGGTCTCTGGGGCCAACGTCCTGACTTTC. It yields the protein CASSLVVGQVSGANVLTF.

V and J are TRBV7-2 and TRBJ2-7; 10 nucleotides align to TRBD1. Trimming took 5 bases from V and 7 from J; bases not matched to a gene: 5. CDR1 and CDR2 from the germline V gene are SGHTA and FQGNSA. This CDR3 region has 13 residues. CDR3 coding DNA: TGTGCCAGCAGCACGGGACAGGGGCAAGAGCAGTACTTC. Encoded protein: CASSTGQGQEQYF.

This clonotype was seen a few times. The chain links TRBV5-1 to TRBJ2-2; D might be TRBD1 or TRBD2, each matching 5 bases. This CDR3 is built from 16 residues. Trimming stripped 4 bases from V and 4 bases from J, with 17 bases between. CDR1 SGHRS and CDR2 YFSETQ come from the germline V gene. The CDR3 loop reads CASSRAGTEGTGELFF. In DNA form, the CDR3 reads TGCGCCAGCAGCAGAGCCGGGACCGAAGGCACCGGGGAGCTGTTTTTT.

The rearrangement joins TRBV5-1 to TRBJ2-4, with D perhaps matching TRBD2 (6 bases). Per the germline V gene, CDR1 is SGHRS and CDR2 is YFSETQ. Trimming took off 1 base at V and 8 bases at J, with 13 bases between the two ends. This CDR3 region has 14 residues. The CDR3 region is CASSLSGGRDIQYF. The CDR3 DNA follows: TGCGCCAGCAGCTTGAGTGGAGGGCGGGACATTCAGTACTTC.

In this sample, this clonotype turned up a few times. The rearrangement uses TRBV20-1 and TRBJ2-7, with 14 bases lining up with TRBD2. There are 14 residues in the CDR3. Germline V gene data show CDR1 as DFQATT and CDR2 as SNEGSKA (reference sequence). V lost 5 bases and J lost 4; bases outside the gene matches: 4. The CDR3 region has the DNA TGCAGTGCTCGACTAGCGGGGGGGCTGTACGAGCAGTACTTC. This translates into CSARLAGGLYEQYF.

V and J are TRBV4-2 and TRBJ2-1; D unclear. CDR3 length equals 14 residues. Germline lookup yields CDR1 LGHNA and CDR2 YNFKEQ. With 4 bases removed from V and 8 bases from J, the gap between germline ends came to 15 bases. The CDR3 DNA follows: TGTGCCAGCAGCCCGGATAGGGTATCGGATGAGCAGTTCTTC. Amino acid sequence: CASSPDRVSDEQFF.

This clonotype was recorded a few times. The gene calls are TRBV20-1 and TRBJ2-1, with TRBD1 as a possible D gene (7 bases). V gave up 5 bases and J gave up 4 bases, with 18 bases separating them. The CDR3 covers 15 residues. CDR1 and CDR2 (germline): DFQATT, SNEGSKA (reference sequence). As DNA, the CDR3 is TGCAGTGCTCGGGAGTGGGGACAGACGTACAATGAGCAGTTCTTC. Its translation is CSAREWGQTYNEQFF.

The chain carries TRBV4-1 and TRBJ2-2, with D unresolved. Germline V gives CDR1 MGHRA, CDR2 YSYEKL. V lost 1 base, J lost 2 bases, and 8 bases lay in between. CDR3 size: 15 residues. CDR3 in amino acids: CASSQVRLNTGELFF. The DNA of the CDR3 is TGCGCCAGCAGCCAAGTACGACTTAACACCGGGGAGCTGTTTTTT.

The CDR3 DNA reads as TGCAGTGTCTCGGGGGGTACGGCAGATACGCAGTATTTT. Protein: CSVSGGTADTQYF. The genes are TRBV20-1 and TRBJ2-3; TRBD2 matches 7 bases. The CDR3 is 13 amino acids. V shed 7 bases and J 4 bases; nucleotides not matched to a gene: 8. Germline CDR1 DFQATT, CDR2 SNEGSKA (reference sequence).

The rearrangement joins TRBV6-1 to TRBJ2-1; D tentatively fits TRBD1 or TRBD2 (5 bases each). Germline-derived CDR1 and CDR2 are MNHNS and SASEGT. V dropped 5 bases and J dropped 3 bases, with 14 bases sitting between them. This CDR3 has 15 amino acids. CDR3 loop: CASSPPGAHYNEQFF. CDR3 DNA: TGTGCCAGCAGTCCCCCCGGGGCCCACTACAATGAGCAGTTCTTC.

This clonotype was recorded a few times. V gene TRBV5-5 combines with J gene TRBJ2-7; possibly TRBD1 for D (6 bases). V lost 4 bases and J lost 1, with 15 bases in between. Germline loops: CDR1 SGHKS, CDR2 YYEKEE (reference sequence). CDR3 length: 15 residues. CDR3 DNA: TGTGCCAGCAGCCGTCGAACACAGGGATCCTACGAGCAGTACTTC. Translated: CASSRRTQGSYEQYF. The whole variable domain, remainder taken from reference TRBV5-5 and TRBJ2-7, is DAGVTQSPTHLIKTRGQQVTLRCSPISGHKSVSWYQQVLGQGPQFIFQYYEKEERGRGNFPDRFSARQFPNYSSELNVNALLLGDSALYLCASSRRTQGSYEQYFGPGTRLTVT.

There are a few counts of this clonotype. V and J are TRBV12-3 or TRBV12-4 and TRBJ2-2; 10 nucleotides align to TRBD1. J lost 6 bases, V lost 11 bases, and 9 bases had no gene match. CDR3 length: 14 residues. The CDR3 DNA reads TGTGCCGTAGCGGGACAGGGGTTCGCCGGGGAGCTGTTTTTT. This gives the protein CAVAGQGFAGELFF.

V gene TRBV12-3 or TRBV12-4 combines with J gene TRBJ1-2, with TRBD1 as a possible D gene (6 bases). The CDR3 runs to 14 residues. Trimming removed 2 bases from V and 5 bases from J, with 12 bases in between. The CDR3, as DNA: TGTGCCAGCAGTTTAAGTTGGGACACTTATGGCTACACCTTC. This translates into CASSLSWDTYGYTF.

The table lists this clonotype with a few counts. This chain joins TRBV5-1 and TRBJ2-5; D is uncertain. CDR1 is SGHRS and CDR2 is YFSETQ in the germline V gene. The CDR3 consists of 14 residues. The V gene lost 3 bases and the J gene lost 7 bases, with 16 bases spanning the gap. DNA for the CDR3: TGCGCCAGCAGCTCCCGGGCCCTAGACGGGACCCAGTACTTC. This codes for CASSSRALDGTQYF.

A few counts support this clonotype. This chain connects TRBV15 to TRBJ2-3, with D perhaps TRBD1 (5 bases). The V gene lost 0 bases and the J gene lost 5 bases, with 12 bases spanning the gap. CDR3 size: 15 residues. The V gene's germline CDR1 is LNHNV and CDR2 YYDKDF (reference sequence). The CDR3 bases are TGTGCCACCAGCAGAGATACGCTAGGGGTAGATACGCAGTATTTT. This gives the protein CATSRDTLGVDTQYF.

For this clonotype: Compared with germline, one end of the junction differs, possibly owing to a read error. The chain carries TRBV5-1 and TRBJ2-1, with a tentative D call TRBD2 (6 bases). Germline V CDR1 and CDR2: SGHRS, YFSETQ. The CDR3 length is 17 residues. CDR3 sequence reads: CAISLGTGTGVHNEQFF. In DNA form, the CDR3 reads TGCGCCATCAGCTTGGGGACCGGGACTGGTGTACACAATGAGCAGTTCTTC. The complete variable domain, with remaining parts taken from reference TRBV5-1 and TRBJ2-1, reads KAGVTQTPRYLIKTRGQQVTLSCSPISGHRSVSWYQQTPGQGLQFLFEYFSETQRNKGNFPGRFSGRQFSNSRSEMNVSTLELGDSALYLCAISLGTGTGVHNEQFFGPGTRLTVL.

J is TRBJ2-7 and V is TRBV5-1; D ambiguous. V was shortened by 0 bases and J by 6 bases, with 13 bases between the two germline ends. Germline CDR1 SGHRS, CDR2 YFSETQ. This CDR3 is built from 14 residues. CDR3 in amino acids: CASSLVGFLAEQYF. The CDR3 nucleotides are TGCGCCAGCAGCTTGGTAGGGTTCCTCGCCGAGCAGTACTTC.